This note documents a single T cell receptor (beta chain) sequence. Its antigen is not known. Second doses that came at about 4 or about 12 weeks were put together. These data originate in a study of T cell responses to AZD1222 COVID-19 vaccine. Study results and limitations: Spike was spanned by vaccine-associated CD4 TCRs, which were dominant at 160-218 and 743-854.

Produced via immunoSEQ multiplex PCR; TCRdb's table is partial and in-frame only. The repertoire holds about 15,000 clones, with about 87% as singletons. The CDR3 length is 14 residues. Germline trimming cut 7 bases from V and 1 base from J; bases unmatched to any gene: 8. The germline CDR1 and CDR2 sequences are SQVTM and ANQGSEA. This TCR derives from an adult who received the AZD1222 COVID-19 vaccine. The V and J genes are TRBV29-1 and TRBJ1-1; 8 bases fit TRBD1. Specimen: peripheral blood, collected 28 days after the second AZD1222 dose. The CDR3 region is CSALDRGGNTEAFF. In nucleotides, the CDR3 is TGCAGCGCTCTAGACAGGGGCGGGAACACTGAAGCTTTCTTT.